Below, 9 T cell receptor beta chains from the same sample are listed, as sequenced in a study of T cells in Graves' hyperthyroidism and ophthalmopathy. Amplified TCR beta CDR3 regions came from RNA transcripts. HTBI primers were employed in a first-round RT-PCR of the TCR CDR3. TCRdb passed the multiplex PCR reads through MiXCR, listing each CDR3 protein once. The sample contains some 50,000 distinct CDR3 sequences, around 55% of which appear only once. The material sequenced was peripheral blood or thyroid tissue (not recorded which). These receptors were collected from a man between 18 and 29 years old with Graves' hyperthyroidism.

A single count supports this clonotype. The J gene is TRBJ2-5, the V gene TRBV25-1, with TRBD2 matching over 7 bases. Per germline, CDR1 MGHDK and CDR2 SYGVNS. J lost 2 bases, V lost 6 bases, and 9 bases had no gene match. This CDR3 has 15 amino acids. DNA for the CDR3: TGTGCCAGCAGGAGCTCTAGCGGCTATCAAGAGACCCAGTACTTC. The encoded protein is CASRSSSGYQETQYF. Full variable domain (outside the CDR3, taken from reference TRBV25-1 and TRBJ2-5): EADIYQTPRYLVIGTGKKITLECSQTMGHDKMYWYQQDPGMELHLIHYSYGVNSTEKGDLSSESTVSRIRTEHFPLTLESARPSHTSQYLCASRSSSGYQETQYFGPGTRLLVL.

The chain links TRBV29-1 to TRBJ2-5; TRBD1 matches at 8 bases. This CDR3 has 11 amino acids. Trimming removed 4 bases from V and 5 bases from J; junction bases left unmatched: 0. From germline, CDR1 is SQVTM and CDR2 ANQGSEA. CDR3 DNA sequence: TGCAGCGTTGGACAGGGGGAGACCCAGTACTTC. This translates into CSVGQGETQYF.

This clonotype was seen repeatedly, ten times or more. The chain links TRBV6-2 or TRBV6-3 to TRBJ2-7, with D unclear. The V end lost 2 bases, the J end lost 3 bases, and 2 bases lay between the germline ends. Germline assignment: CDR1 MNHEY and CDR2 SVGEGT. The length of the CDR3 is 11 residues. CDR3 sequence reads: CASSYDYEQYF. The DNA of the CDR3 is TGTGCCAGCAGTTACGACTACGAGCAGTACTTC.

On this clonotype itself: This may come from a read error, since a much larger clone is one base off. Since no conserved phenylalanine or tryptophan closes the CDR3, a read error is the likely cause. The DNA is omitted, as the CDR3 cannot be located on it reliably, and the CDR3 follows TCRdb's listing. The chain couples TRBV6-1 to TRBJ1-2; the DNA was not used to check the table's D call, TRBD1. The germline V gene encodes CDR1 MNHNS and CDR2 SASEGT. The CDR3 extends over 11 residues, inclusive of both ends. CDR3 region: CGSTGGYGHTL.

The rearrangement uses TRBV7-9 and TRBJ2-7; 11 nucleotides match TRBD1. Germline assignment: CDR1 SEHNR and CDR2 FQNEAQ (reference sequence). The CDR3 length is 15 residues. V was clipped by 2 bases and J by 3 bases; unmatched bases: 3. The CDR3 nucleotides are TGTGCCAGCAGCTTAATGGGACAGGGGGACTACGAGCAGTACTTC. Protein sequence: CASSLMGQGDYEQYF. The whole variable domain, filled in from reference TRBV7-9 and TRBJ2-7, reads DTGVSQNPRHKITKRGQNVTFRCDPISEHNRLYWYRQTLGQGPEFLTYFQNEAQLEKSRLLSDRFSAERPKGSFSTLEIQRTEQGDSAMYLCASSLMGQGDYEQYFGPGTRLTVT.

The chain links TRBV7-6 to TRBJ1-6; the D is unclear. The CDR3 spans 15 residues. CDR1 SGHVS and CDR2 FNYEAQ come from the germline V gene. Trimming shortened V by 1 base and J by 9 bases, and 13 bases separated the two germline ends. DNA of the CDR3: TGTGCCAGCAGCTTAGAGGGCCGTGAAGGTTCACCCCTCCACTTT. Encoded protein: CASSLEGREGSPLHF.

The chain is built from TRBV2 and TRBJ2-5, with D tentatively TRBD1 or TRBD2 (5 bases each). The CDR3 totals 14 residues. V was trimmed by 6 bases and J by 1 base, leaving 12 bases between them. CDR1 and CDR2 from the germline V gene are SNHLY and FYNNEI. For the CDR3, the DNA is TGTGCCAGCAGGGCCGGGACCGCCCAAGAGACCCAGTACTTC. Its translation is CASRAGTAQETQYF.

J is TRBJ2-2 and V is TRBV7-2; the match to TRBD2 covers 8 bases. Germline V gene lookup returns CDR1 SGHTA and CDR2 FQGNSA. Losses at the gene ends were 2 bases for V and 3 bases for J; bases not matched to a gene: 2. The CDR3 runs 15 residues. The CDR3 is CASSLTSGDTGELFF. The CDR3, as DNA: TGTGCCAGCAGCTTAACTAGCGGTGACACCGGGGAGCTGTTTTTT.

This clonotype was found many times. The gene calls are TRBV7-6 and TRBJ2-2, with D perhaps being TRBD1 or TRBD2 (5 bases each). The CDR3 is 14 amino acids. CDR1 and CDR2 (germline): SGHVS, FNYEAQ. Trimming left V 5 bases short and J 2 bases short, with 9 bases between. CDR3 DNA: TGTGCCAGCAGCCCGGGACCAAACACCGGGGAGCTGTTTTTT. Translated, it gives CASSPGPNTGELFF.